This TCR beta chain derives from a study of CD4+ T cells in melanoma. Overall study results and limits: A reported correlation linked neoantigen-specific CD4+ T cells to CD8+, macrophage and B cell function. In melanoma, neoantigen-specific CD4+ T cells reportedly differed in differentiation state.

Some clones are missing from TCRdb's copy, which holds only in-frame ones; the method was immunoSEQ multiplex PCR. The sample comprises 7,300 or so clones, roughly 51% of which are singletons, and about 16% rests with the top ten. The CDR3 loop spans 15 amino acids. Between the trimmed V and J ends, which lost 4 bases and 5 bases, there was a span of 17 bases. CDR1 is MGHRA and CDR2 is YSYEKL in the germline V gene. A word on this clone: Its antigen is currently unknown.

Sequencing was done on a sample of cells from a culture (not recorded whether cultured in vitro). This sequence originates from a human donor with melanoma. This sequence joins TRBV4-1 and TRBJ2-5; D could derive from TRBD1 or TRBD2 (5 bases each). CDR3 loop: CASSLGAGVRETQYF. The CDR3 region has the DNA TGCGCCAGCAGCCTCGGGGCCGGGGTTCGGGAGACCCAGTACTTC.